Below are 27 T cell receptor beta chains sequenced from a single sample in a study of OX40 agonist ivuxolimab in advanced cancers. Sequencing used immunoSEQ multiplex PCR; TCRdb keeps in-frame clones, though not all of them. The sample carries tens of thousands of clones, 91% recorded once. This material consisted of CD4+ or CD8+ T cells sorted from blood, taken in a trial of the OX40 agonist ivuxolimab. These receptors were collected from an adult with an advanced solid tumor such as melanoma, head and neck, liver or kidney cancer.

The chain is built from TRBV7-9 and TRBJ2-1; unclear D gene. Trimming left V 6 bases short and J 7 bases short, with 10 bases between. Germline V gene sequence: CDR1 SEHNR, CDR2 FQNEAQ (reference sequence). The CDR3 contains 12 residues. The CDR3, as DNA: TGTGCCAGCAGGGGTGGAGCTAATGAGCAGTTCTTC. Translation gives CASRGGANEQFF.

The CDR3 loop is CASSQTGTGSNEQFF. In DNA, the CDR3 is TGTGCCAGCAGTCAGACCGGGACAGGGTCAAATGAGCAGTTCTTC. V is TRBV6-6 and J is TRBJ2-1; 9 bases map to TRBD1. CDR3 length: 15 residues. Unmatched junction bases numbered 9, after V lost 5 bases and J lost 7 bases. Per germline, CDR1 MNHNY and CDR2 SVGAGI (reference sequence).

V gene TRBV30 combines with J gene TRBJ1-2, with 8 positions matching TRBD1. CDR1 is GTSNPN and CDR2 is SVGIG in the germline V gene (reference sequence). The CDR3 sequence is 12 residues long. The V segment lost 2 bases and the J segment 5 bases; nucleotides outside the gene matches: 1. The CDR3 is CAWSTGGYGYTF. In nucleotides, the CDR3 is TGTGCCTGGAGTACAGGGGGATATGGCTACACCTTC.

The rearrangement links TRBV4-1 to TRBJ1-4; 10 bases agree with TRBD1. Germline V gene data show CDR1 as MGHRA and CDR2 as YSYEKL. CDR3 length: 19 residues. J gave up 6 bases and V 4 bases, and 17 bases lay outside the gene matches. Here the CDR3 DNA reads TGCGCCAGCAGCCCCCGTGCGACAGGGGGCGTAAGGAGGGATGAAAAACTGTTTTTT. Amino acid sequence: CASSPRATGGVRRDEKLFF.

In its sample, this clone was seen once. This chain connects TRBV28 to TRBJ1-2; 7 bases match TRBD1. Germline V gives CDR1 MDHEN, CDR2 SYDVKM. The CDR3 contains 14 residues. Trimming cost V 8 bases and J 2 bases; bases outside gene matches: 8. CDR3 sequence (DNA): TGTGCCAGCCAAGAGATGGGACAGAACTATGGCTACACCTTC. Encoded protein: CASQEMGQNYGYTF.

V and J are TRBV28 and TRBJ1-5, with D tentatively TRBD1 (6 bases). This CDR3 is built from 16 residues. Germline V lookup: CDR1 MDHEN, CDR2 SYDVKM. Trimming took 5 bases from V and 4 from J, leaving 18 bases between them. This chain's CDR3 is CASSPPDSARNQPQHF. CDR3 nucleotide sequence: TGTGCCAGCAGTCCCCCGGACAGTGCCCGGAATCAGCCCCAGCATTTT. Drawing the rest from reference TRBV28 and TRBJ1-5, the complete variable domain is DVKVTQSSRYLVKRTGEKVFLECVQDMDHENMFWYRQDPGLGLRLIYFSYDVKMKEKGDIPEGYSVSREKKERFSLILESASTNQTSMYLCASSPPDSARNQPQHFGDGTRLSIL.

The genes are TRBV20-1 and TRBJ2-3; no clear D. There are 10 residues in the CDR3. V lost 3 bases and J lost 6, with 4 bases in between. Germline assignment: CDR1 DFQATT and CDR2 SNEGSKA (reference sequence). As DNA, the CDR3 is TGCAGTGCTAGCTCCGATACGCAGTATTTT. Its protein is CSASSDTQYF.

The chain links TRBV5-4 to TRBJ2-3; D perhaps matches TRBD1 (6 bases). Per the germline V gene, CDR1 is SGHNT and CDR2 is YYREEE (reference sequence). The V gene lost 1 base and the J gene lost 4 bases, with 13 bases spanning the gap. CDR3 length: 15 amino acids. The CDR3, as DNA: TGTGCCAGCAGCTTGACAGGGTCTTGGCCAGATACGCAGTATTTT. Its protein product is CASSLTGSWPDTQYF.

The V and J genes are TRBV21-1 and TRBJ2-7; no DNA check was done on the table's D call, TRBD1. TRBV21-1 is a recognized pseudogene. The CDR3 loop spans 12 amino acids. The CDR3 bases are TGTGCCAGCATCGACAGACTCTACGAGCAGTACTTC. This translates into CASIDRLYEQYF.

This clone came up a few times. V and J are TRBV30 and TRBJ1-2, with 7 bases identical to TRBD1. The germline CDR1 and CDR2 sequences are GTSNPN and SVGIG (reference sequence). V trimming: 0 bases; J trimming: 4 bases; junction bases outside the gene matches: 2. The CDR3 consists of 13 residues. The CDR3 loop is CAWSVQGIYGYTF. CDR3 sequence (DNA): TGTGCCTGGAGTGTACAGGGGATCTATGGCTACACCTTC.

This chain uses TRBV6-4 with TRBJ1-1; weak D call: TRBD1 (6 bases). The V end lost 4 bases, the J end lost 4 bases, and 10 bases lay between the germline ends. Germline CDR1 is MRHNA and CDR2 is SNTAGT. The CDR3 loop spans 13 amino acids. The CDR3: CASSATDSTEAFF. In DNA form, the CDR3 reads TGTGCCAGCAGTGCCACGGACAGCACTGAAGCTTTCTTT.

The chain combines TRBV5-4 with TRBJ2-1, with 12 nucleotides matching TRBD2. The CDR3 length is 17 residues. The ends lost 5 bases at V and 10 bases at J; junction bases unmatched: 16. CDR1 and CDR2 from the germline V gene are SGHNT and YYREEE (reference sequence). CDR3: CASSSATGLAGMVEQFF. CDR3 nucleotides: TGTGCCAGCAGTTCAGCGACCGGACTAGCGGGAATGGTGGAGCAGTTCTTC.

The chain has TRBV29-1 and TRBJ2-1; D uncertain. Trimming stripped 6 bases from V and 0 bases from J, with 9 bases between. The CDR3 is made up of 13 amino acids. The germline V gene has CDR1 SQVTM and CDR2 ANQGSEA. The CDR3 DNA reads TGCAGCGTCGCCTCTAGCTCCTACAATGAGCAGTTCTTC. Its protein product is CSVASSSYNEQFF.

V and J are TRBV19 and TRBJ2-7, with 8 bases lining up with TRBD1. Trimming cost V 3 bases and J 6 bases; bases outside gene matches: 10. Germline V gives CDR1 LNHDA, CDR2 SQIVND (reference sequence). This CDR3 is built from 15 residues. CDR3 region: CASSMMRTGSGEQYF. CDR3 sequence (DNA): TGTGCCAGTAGTATGATGCGGACAGGGTCAGGCGAGCAGTACTTC.

V is TRBV2 and J is TRBJ2-3; 8 positions agree with TRBD1. CDR1 and CDR2 from the germline V gene are SNHLY and FYNNEI. CDR3 size: 14 residues. Trimming removed 1 base from V and 10 bases from J; junction bases left unmatched: 7. The CDR3 loop reads CASSEVRGQGSQYF. The DNA of the CDR3 is TGTGCCAGCAGTGAAGTACGCGGACAGGGATCGCAGTATTTT.

This clone has just one count. The chain has TRBV7-2 and TRBJ2-7; D may correspond to TRBD1 or TRBD2 (6 bases each). There are 12 residues in the CDR3. In germline, CDR1 is SGHTA, CDR2 FQGNSA. Trimming shortened V by 4 bases and J by 6 bases, and 10 bases separated the two germline ends. The CDR3 region is CASSYGGSEQYF. For the CDR3, the DNA is TGTGCCAGCAGCTACGGGGGCAGCGAGCAGTACTTC.

The chain is built from TRBV6-5 and TRBJ2-3; possibly TRBD2 for D (6 bases). Trimming cost V 0 bases and J 6 bases, with 16 bases left between them. This CDR3 region has 16 residues. The germline V gene encodes CDR1 MNHEY and CDR2 SVGAGI. CDR3 sequence (DNA): TGTGCCAGCAGTTACTCGATCGGGACTCCTCGGGATACGCAGTATTTT. It specifies CASSYSIGTPRDTQYF.

V gene TRBV5-1 combines with J gene TRBJ1-2; the match to TRBD1 covers 7 bases. Germline loops: CDR1 SGHRS, CDR2 YFSETQ. V was pared by 3 bases and J by 2 bases, with 7 bases of the junction left unmatched. This CDR3 region has 15 residues. The DNA of the CDR3 is TGCGCCAGCAGCTCGCCCGGGACAGTCAACTATGGCTACACCTTC. Protein: CASSSPGTVNYGYTF.

CDR3 sequence: CASSGRVSSNTGELFF. CDR3 nucleotide sequence: TGTGCCAGCAGTGGCCGGGTGAGCTCGAACACCGGGGAGCTGTTTTTT. This rearrangement joins TRBV27 to TRBJ2-2; D call uncertain. Germline loops: CDR1 MNHEY, CDR2 SMNVEV (reference sequence). V lost 5 bases to trimming and J lost 0 bases, with 13 bases between them. This CDR3 has 16 amino acids.

The rearrangement uses TRBV4-1 and TRBJ1-1; D unresolved. The CDR3 consists of 13 residues. Germline V gene sequence: CDR1 MGHRA, CDR2 YSYEKL. V was cut by 1 base and J by 4 bases, with 7 bases left in between. CDR3 residues: CASSQVGPTEAFF. The CDR3 DNA sequence: TGCGCCAGCAGCCAAGTTGGGCCCACTGAAGCTTTCTTT.

The chain is built from TRBV5-1 and TRBJ1-2; D is possibly TRBD1 (6 bases). Germline assignment: CDR1 SGHRS and CDR2 YFSETQ. The length of the CDR3 is 15 residues. V lost 3 bases, J lost 2 bases, and 14 bases lay in between. The CDR3 reads CASSSEGTPNYGYTF. Written as DNA, the CDR3 is TGCGCCAGCAGCTCCGAAGGGACACCAAACTATGGCTACACCTTC.

This chain joins TRBV7-2 and TRBJ2-7; D is possibly TRBD2 (6 bases). With 2 bases removed from V and 1 base from J, the gap between germline ends came to 18 bases. This CDR3 has 17 amino acids. Germline-derived CDR1 and CDR2 are SGHTA and FQGNSA. The CDR3 loop is CASSLSVSLAQSYEQYF. Written as DNA, the CDR3 is TGTGCCAGCAGCTTAAGCGTCTCACTAGCCCAATCCTACGAGCAGTACTTC.

The rearrangement joins TRBV7-9 to TRBJ2-7; D call uncertain. The V gene lost 6 bases and the J gene lost 2 bases, with 8 bases spanning the gap. Germline V gene data show CDR1 as SEHNR and CDR2 as FQNEAQ (reference sequence). The CDR3 loop spans 12 amino acids. CDR3 DNA sequence: TGTGCCAGCAGTCGCACAGCCTACGAGCAGTACTTC. This gives the protein CASSRTAYEQYF. Based on the CDR3 plus reference TRBV7-9 and TRBJ2-7, the full variable domain is DTGVSQNPRHKITKRGQNVTFRCDPISEHNRLYWYRQTLGQGPEFLTYFQNEAQLEKSRLLSDRFSAERPKGSFSTLEIQRTEQGDSAMYLCASSRTAYEQYFGPGTRLTVT.

J is TRBJ1-4 and V is TRBV30; 9 bases align to TRBD1. Trimming at V came to 3 bases and at J to 5 bases, leaving 4 bases not matched to a gene. There are 14 residues in the CDR3. Germline V gene data show CDR1 as GTSNPN and CDR2 as SVGIG (reference sequence). CDR3 nucleotide sequence: TGTGCCTGGAGGAGGGGACAGGGAAATGAAAAACTGTTTTTT. Translation gives CAWRRGQGNEKLFF.

The chain uses TRBV15 and TRBJ2-3, with a weak D call TRBD1 (6 bases). Trimming shortened V by 9 bases and J by 2 bases, and 15 bases separated the two germline ends. The CDR3 sequence is 14 residues long. Looked up from germline, CDR1 is LNHNV and CDR2 is YYDKDF (reference sequence). CDR3 nucleotide sequence: TGTGCCACTAGAAATAGACAGGACACAGATACGCAGTATTTT. Translation: CATRNRQDTDTQYF.

The chain links TRBV7-8 to TRBJ1-4; weak D call: TRBD1 (5 bases). The CDR3 is 14 amino acids. V gave up 3 bases and J gave up 4 bases, with 9 bases separating them. Germline-derived CDR1 and CDR2 are SGHVS and FQNEAQ. This CDR3 reads CASSFGAVNEKLFF. CDR3 nucleotide sequence: TGTGCCAGCAGCTTTGGGGCAGTTAATGAAAAACTGTTTTTT.

This chain connects TRBV29-1 to TRBJ2-7, with 8 bases fitting TRBD2. Germline V gene lookup returns CDR1 SQVTM and CDR2 ANQGSEA. The CDR3 spans 14 residues. V shed 3 bases, J shed 6 bases, and the junction held 10 bases outside the gene matches. CDR3 DNA: TGCAGCGTTGACCGGGACTCCGGGAGGGGCGAGCAGTACTTC. Residues: CSVDRDSGRGEQYF.